One T cell receptor (beta chain) is described in this entry. Its antigen is unidentified. This sample stems from a study of Tregs in tolerant kidney transplant recipients. At the level of the study: Recipient cells were told from donor cells by antibody staining. Study-wide points: Findings come from small patient numbers and require larger validation. This study did not directly address biological reproducibility.

The table came from immunoSEQ multiplex PCR; TCRdb's copy has only in-frame clones and leaves some out. The sample consists of just under 45,000 clones, 95% to 96% of them appearing once. The CDR3 is made up of 15 amino acids. The junction had 6 bases not matched to a gene; V was cut back by 4 bases and J by 3 bases. Germline V CDR1 and CDR2: SGHRS, YFSETQ. The chain carries TRBV5-1 and TRBJ1-4, with 7 bases fitting TRBD1. Source material: Tregs from blood cultured with allogeneic cells. The sequence derives from a human donor in good health. The CDR3, as DNA: TGCGCCAGCAGCAGGGCGGGGACAGCTAATGAAAAACTGTTTTTT. Its translation: CASSRAGTANEKLFF. The variable domain in full, completed from reference TRBV5-1 and TRBJ1-4, reads KAGVTQTPRYLIKTRGQQVTLSCSPISGHRSVSWYQQTPGQGLQFLFEYFSETQRNKGNFPGRFSGRQFSNSRSEMNVSTLELGDSALYLCASSRAGTANEKLFFGSGTQLSVL.